The 22 T cell receptor beta chains below were found in one sample sequenced in a study of shared clonotypes between healthy human individuals. Clones were read by immunoSEQ multiplex PCR, and TCRdb kept only the in-frame ones, dropping some. The sample has around 600,000 clones; almost 97% are singletons. Material: naive CD4+ T cells sorted from blood. Subset: CD45RA+ positively selected. The receptor set was obtained from a woman between 25 and 40 years old in good health.

The genes are TRBV5-5 and TRBJ1-3, with a weak D call TRBD1 (5 bases). This CDR3 has 18 amino acids. Germline CDR1 reads SGHKS; CDR2 reads YYEKEE (reference sequence). V was trimmed by 0 bases and J by 0 bases, leaving 16 bases between them. The CDR3 DNA reads as TGTGCCAGCAGCTTGGTTACGGGGCGAGGAAACTCTGGAAACACCATATATTTT. Translation gives CASSLVTGRGNSGNTIYF.

The chain links TRBV15 to TRBJ1-1, with D uncertain. This CDR3 contains 17 residues. Trimming took off 1 base at V and 3 bases at J, with 18 bases between the two ends. Germline CDR1 and CDR2: LNHNV and YYDKDF (reference sequence). The CDR3 loop reads CATSRGTGNWGYTEAFF. The CDR3, as DNA: TGTGCCACCAGCAGAGGGACGGGCAACTGGGGTTACACTGAAGCTTTCTTT.

In regard to this clone: Other DNA sequences of this sample code for an identical CDR3. V is TRBV5-1 and J is TRBJ2-1; 9 bases fit TRBD2. The CDR3 has 15 residues. The J segment lost 7 bases and the V segment lost 4 bases, leaving 9 bases of the junction unmatched. The germline gives CDR1 SGHRS, CDR2 YFSETQ. The CDR3 DNA reads as TGCGCCAGCAGCCCCCTGGCGGGGGGGCCAAATGAGCAGTTCTTC. This sequence encodes CASSPLAGGPNEQFF.

The rearrangement uses TRBV11-2 and TRBJ1-2; D gene uncertain. The CDR3 is made up of 14 amino acids. Trimming pared 0 bases from V and 1 base from J, leaving 6 bases between. Germline CDR1 is SGHAT and CDR2 is FQNNGV. CDR3 sequence (DNA): TGTGCCAGCAGCTTAGAGGTTGATAACTATGGCTACACCTTC. This codes for CASSLEVDNYGYTF. Variable domain in full (rest from reference TRBV11-2 and TRBJ1-2): EAGVAQSPRYKIIEKRQSVAFWCNPISGHATLYWYQQILGQGPKLLIQFQNNGVVDDSQLPKDRFSAERLKGVDSTLKIQPAKLEDSAVYLCASSLEVDNYGYTFGSGTRLTVV.

The chain combines TRBV28 with TRBJ2-7, with TRBD2 matching over 11 bases. CDR3 length: 17 amino acids. Germline CDR1 MDHEN, CDR2 SYDVKM. Trimming cost V 1 base and J 7 bases; bases outside gene matches: 12. CDR3 loop: CASSLSVVSGRAQEQYF. DNA of the CDR3: TGTGCCAGCAGTTTATCTGTCGTTAGCGGGAGGGCTCAGGAGCAGTACTTC.

CDR3 nucleotide sequence: TGTGCCAGCAGCTACGGACCAGCCTACGAGCAGTACTTC. Protein: CASSYGPAYEQYF. The rearrangement links TRBV7-9 to TRBJ2-7; D unresolved. The CDR3 sequence is 13 residues long. Germline CDR1 reads SEHNR; CDR2 reads FQNEAQ (reference sequence). Trimming removed 4 bases from V and 2 bases from J, with 9 bases in between.

The chain joins TRBV4-1 to TRBJ2-1; 9 bases line up with TRBD1. Unmatched junction bases numbered 12, after V lost 3 bases and J lost 3 bases. The CDR3 length is 18 residues. The V gene's germline CDR1 is MGHRA and CDR2 YSYEKL. This CDR3 reads CASSHPGGGQGSYNEQFF. DNA of the CDR3: TGCGCCAGCAGCCACCCAGGGGGGGGACAGGGTAGCTACAATGAGCAGTTCTTC.

The chain carries TRBV28 and TRBJ1-1, with 7 bases lining up with TRBD1. V shed 6 bases, J shed 0 bases, and the junction held 4 bases outside the gene matches. This CDR3 contains 14 residues. The germline gives CDR1 MDHEN, CDR2 SYDVKM. The CDR3 DNA follows: TGTGCCAGCAGGGACAGGCCGATGAACACTGAAGCTTTCTTT. Translating gives CASRDRPMNTEAFF.

The V and J genes are TRBV13 and TRBJ2-3; no definite D call. Trimming removed 1 base at V and 6 bases at J, with 2 bases between. CDR3 size: 11 residues. Germline V gene lookup returns CDR1 PRHDT and CDR2 FYEKMQ (reference sequence). The CDR3 loop is CASSLADTQYF. As DNA, the CDR3 is TGTGCCAGCAGCTTAGCGGATACGCAGTATTTT.

This chain joins TRBV6-6 and TRBJ2-3; tentatively, D is TRBD1 (5 bases). Trimming left V 4 bases short and J 3 bases short, with 17 bases between. CDR1 is MNHNY, CDR2 SVGAGI, per germline (reference sequence). This CDR3 has 16 residues. CDR3: CASSSLGQRMTDTQYF. For the CDR3, the DNA is TGTGCCAGCAGTTCTTTGGGGCAGCGTATGACAGATACGCAGTATTTT.

The V and J genes are TRBV4-1 and TRBJ2-3; TRBD1 might be the D (6 bases). V was cut by 2 bases and J by 6 bases, with 24 bases left in between. The CDR3 consists of 18 residues. Germline CDR1 is MGHRA and CDR2 is YSYEKL. Here the CDR3 reads CASSQQNPGHPLFDTQYF. For the CDR3, the DNA is TGCGCCAGCAGCCAACAGAATCCGGGACACCCGCTTTTCGATACGCAGTATTTT.

This chain connects TRBV5-1 to TRBJ1-6; 8 bases are shared with TRBD1. The CDR3 is made up of 15 amino acids. Trimming took 4 bases from V and 9 from J; bases not matched to a gene: 9. Per germline, CDR1 SGHRS and CDR2 YFSETQ. CDR3 coding DNA: TGCGCCAGCAGCCATGATTCGGACAGGGTTTCACCCCTCCACTTT. Its translation: CASSHDSDRVSPLHF.

This clone was detected only once. This sample includes further DNA sequences coding for the same CDR3. This sequence joins TRBV2 and TRBJ2-2; 9 bases line up with TRBD2. V shed 4 bases and J 5 bases; nucleotides not matched to a gene: 11. Germline V gives CDR1 SNHLY, CDR2 FYNNEI. The CDR3 is 17 residues long. The CDR3 DNA reads TGTGCCAGCAGTGGCGGTTTAGCGGGAGTAGGTACCGGGGAGCTGTTTTTT. It translates to CASSGGLAGVGTGELFF.

The chain uses TRBV10-3 and TRBJ2-1; 9 bases align to TRBD2. V was clipped by 6 bases and J by 7 bases; unmatched bases: 7. In germline, CDR1 is ENHRY, CDR2 SYGVKD. The CDR3 totals 14 residues. The CDR3 reads CAISAGLAWNEQFF. In DNA form, the CDR3 reads TGTGCCATCAGCGCCGGACTAGCGTGGAATGAGCAGTTCTTC.

The chain carries TRBV6-5 and TRBJ2-1; TRBD1 matches at 8 bases. From germline, CDR1 is MNHEY and CDR2 SVGAGI. V lost 7 bases and J lost 8; bases outside the gene matches: 13. The CDR3 consists of 15 residues. CDR3 protein: CASNRGVLRPDEQFF. CDR3 coding DNA: TGTGCCAGCAACAGGGGGGTCTTAAGGCCGGATGAGCAGTTCTTC.

This chain uses TRBV28 with TRBJ2-2, with D possibly being TRBD2 (5 bases). Trimming took 2 bases from V and 6 from J, leaving 13 bases between them. This CDR3 spans 15 amino acids. CDR1 and CDR2 from the germline V gene are MDHEN and SYDVKM. The CDR3 nucleotides are TGTGCCAGCAGTTTACTTGGGGTGCGGGCCGGGGAGCTGTTTTTT. Translated: CASSLLGVRAGELFF.

The chain employs TRBV11-2 and TRBJ2-1; 7 bases line up with TRBD2. The CDR3 has 13 residues. CDR1 is SGHAT, CDR2 FQNNGV, per germline. The V and J ends lost 1 base and 10 bases, in that order; junction bases with no gene match: 4. CDR3 in DNA: TGTGCCAGCAGCTTAGTCGCGGGAGTCGAGCAGTTCTTC. Translation gives CASSLVAGVEQFF.

This chain links TRBV28 with TRBJ1-5; 7 bases map to TRBD1. This CDR3 contains 15 residues. V gave up 5 bases and J gave up 4 bases; unmatched junction bases: 8. Germline V CDR1 and CDR2: MDHEN, SYDVKM. CDR3: CASSTTGQVNQPQHF. DNA of the CDR3: TGTGCCAGCAGTACAACAGGACAGGTAAATCAGCCCCAGCATTTT.

The chain recombines TRBV6-1 with TRBJ2-7; 8 bases align to TRBD2. The CDR3 sequence is 14 residues long. V trimming: 4 bases; J trimming: 1 base; junction bases outside the gene matches: 3. Germline V gene data show CDR1 as MNHNS and CDR2 as SASEGT. The DNA of the CDR3 is TGTGCCAGCAGTGCTACTAGCGGTTCCTACGAGCAGTACTTC. It yields the protein CASSATSGSYEQYF.

V gene TRBV5-8 combines with J gene TRBJ2-3, with D possibly matching TRBD2 (5 bases). There are 14 residues in the CDR3. The germline CDR1 and CDR2 sequences are SGHTS and YDEGEE. Trimming removed 0 bases at V and 4 bases at J, with 9 bases between. The CDR3 protein is CASSLELAPDTQYF. The CDR3 coding sequence is TGTGCCAGCAGCTTGGAGCTAGCCCCAGATACGCAGTATTTT.

Only one count was recorded for this clone. This chain connects TRBV11-2 to TRBJ2-1, with D possibly being TRBD1 (6 bases). Looked up from germline, CDR1 is SGHAT and CDR2 is FQNNGV. V was shortened by 5 bases and J by 1 base, with 12 bases between the two germline ends. CDR3 length: 15 amino acids. CDR3 sequence (DNA): TGTGCCAGCAGCCATATACAGGGTTCCTACAATGAGCAGTTCTTC. Translation: CASSHIQGSYNEQFF.

CDR3 region: CASSPNGTDLNTEAFF. The DNA of the CDR3 is TGTGCCAGCAGCCCTAATGGGACAGATTTGAACACTGAAGCTTTCTTT. V and J are TRBV11-3 and TRBJ1-1; 7 bases are shared with TRBD1. The trim removed 5 bases at V and 0 bases at J, leaving 9 bases unmatched. This CDR3 spans 16 amino acids. Germline V gene data show CDR1 as SGHNT and CDR2 as YENEEA.